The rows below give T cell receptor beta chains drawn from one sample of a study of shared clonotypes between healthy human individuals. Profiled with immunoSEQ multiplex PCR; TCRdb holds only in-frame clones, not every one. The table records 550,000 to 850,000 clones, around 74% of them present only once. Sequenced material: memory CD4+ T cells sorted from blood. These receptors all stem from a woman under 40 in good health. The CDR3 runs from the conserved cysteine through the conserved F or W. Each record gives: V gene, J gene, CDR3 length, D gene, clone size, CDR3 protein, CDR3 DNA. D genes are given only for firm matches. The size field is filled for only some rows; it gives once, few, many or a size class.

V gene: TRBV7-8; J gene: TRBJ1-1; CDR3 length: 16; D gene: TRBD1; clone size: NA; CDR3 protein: CASSLLPGQGAVEAFF; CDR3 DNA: TGTGCCAGCAGCTTACTCCCGGGACAGGGGGCGGTTGAAGCTTTCTTT
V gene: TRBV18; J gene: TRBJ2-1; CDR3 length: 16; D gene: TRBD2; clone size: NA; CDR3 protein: CASSPRGTSGSNEQFF; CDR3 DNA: TGTGCCAGCTCACCACGGGGGACTAGCGGGAGCAATGAGCAGTTCTTC
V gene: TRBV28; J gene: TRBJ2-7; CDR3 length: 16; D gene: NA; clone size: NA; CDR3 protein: CASSLPHLGMPYEQYF; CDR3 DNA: TGTGCCAGCAGTTTACCGCATCTCGGGATGCCCTACGAGCAGTACTTC
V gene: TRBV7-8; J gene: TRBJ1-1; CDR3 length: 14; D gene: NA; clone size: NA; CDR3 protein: CASSSSLGYGEAFF; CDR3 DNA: TGTGCCAGCAGCTCGTCCCTGGGGTACGGTGAAGCTTTCTTT
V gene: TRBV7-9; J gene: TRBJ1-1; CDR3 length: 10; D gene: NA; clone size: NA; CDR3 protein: CASSLEGAFF; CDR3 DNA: TGTGCCAGCAGCTTAGAGGGAGCTTTCTTT
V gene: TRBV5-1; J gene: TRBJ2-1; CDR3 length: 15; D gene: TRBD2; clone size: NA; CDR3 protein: CASSLGSGSYNEQFF; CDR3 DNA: TGCGCCAGCAGCTTGGGGAGCGGGAGCTACAATGAGCAGTTCTTC
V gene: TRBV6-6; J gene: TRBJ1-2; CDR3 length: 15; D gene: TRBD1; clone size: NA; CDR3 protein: CASSYGDRVGYGYTF; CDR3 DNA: TGTGCCAGCAGTTACGGGGACAGGGTTGGCTATGGCTACACCTTC
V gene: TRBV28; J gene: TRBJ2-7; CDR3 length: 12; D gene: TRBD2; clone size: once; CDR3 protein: CATLGRAYEQYF; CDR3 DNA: TGTGCCACCCTGGGGAGGGCCTACGAGCAGTACTTC
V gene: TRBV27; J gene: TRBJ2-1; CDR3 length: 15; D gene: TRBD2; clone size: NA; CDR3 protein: CASSSLAGAYNEQFF; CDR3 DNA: TGTGCCAGCAGTTCACTAGCGGGAGCCTACAATGAGCAGTTCTTC
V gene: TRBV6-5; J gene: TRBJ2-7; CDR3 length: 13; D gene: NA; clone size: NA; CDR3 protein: CASSYPPYYEQYF; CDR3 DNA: TGTGCCAGCAGTTACCCCCCTTACTACGAGCAGTACTTC
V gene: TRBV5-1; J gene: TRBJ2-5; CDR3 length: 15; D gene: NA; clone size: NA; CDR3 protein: CASSWTWPLQETQYF; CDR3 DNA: TGCGCCAGCAGCTGGACTTGGCCCCTCCAAGAGACCCAGTACTTC
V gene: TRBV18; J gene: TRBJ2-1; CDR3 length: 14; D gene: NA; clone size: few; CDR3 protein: CASSPPSKSEEQFF; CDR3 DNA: TGTGCCAGCTCACCACCGTCCAAATCGGAAGAGCAGTTCTTC
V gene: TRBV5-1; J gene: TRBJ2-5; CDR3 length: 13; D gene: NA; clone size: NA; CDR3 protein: CASSLTLRETQYF; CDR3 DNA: TGCGCCAGCAGCTTGACCTTACGGGAGACCCAGTACTTC
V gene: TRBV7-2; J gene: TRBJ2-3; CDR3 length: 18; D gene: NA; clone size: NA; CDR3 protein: CASSRFGQRTPFTDTQYF; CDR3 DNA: TGTGCCAGCAGCCGTTTCGGGCAGAGGACCCCGTTCACAGATACGCAGTATTTT
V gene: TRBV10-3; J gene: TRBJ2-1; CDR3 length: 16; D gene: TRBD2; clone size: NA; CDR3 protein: CAISETTSGRVHEQFF; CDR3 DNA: TGTGCCATCAGTGAGACGACTAGCGGGAGGGTACATGAGCAGTTCTTC
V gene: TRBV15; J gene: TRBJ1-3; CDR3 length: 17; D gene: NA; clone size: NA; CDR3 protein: CATSRDEGLLSGNTIYF; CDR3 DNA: TGTGCCACCAGCAGAGATGAGGGCCTCCTTTCTGGAAACACCATATATTTT
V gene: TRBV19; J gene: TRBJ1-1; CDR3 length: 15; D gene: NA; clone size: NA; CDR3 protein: CASSRAGTPNTEAFF; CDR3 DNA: TGTGCCAGTAGTAGGGCCGGGACACCGAACACTGAAGCTTTCTTT
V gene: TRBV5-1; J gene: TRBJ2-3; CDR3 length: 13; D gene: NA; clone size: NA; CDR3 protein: CASSAARSDTQYF; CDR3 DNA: TGCGCCAGCAGCGCGGCCCGTTCAGATACGCAGTATTTT
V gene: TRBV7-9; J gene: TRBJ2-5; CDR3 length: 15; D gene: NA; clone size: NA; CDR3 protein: CASEGGFGHQETQYF; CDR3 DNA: TGTGCCAGCGAGGGGGGATTTGGGCACCAAGAGACCCAGTACTTC
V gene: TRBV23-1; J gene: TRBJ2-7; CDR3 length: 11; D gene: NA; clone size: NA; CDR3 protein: CASSRSYEQYF; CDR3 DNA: TGCGCCAGCAGCCGATCCTACGAGCAGTACTTC
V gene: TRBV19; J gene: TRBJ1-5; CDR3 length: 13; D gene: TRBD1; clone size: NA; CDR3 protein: CASSVAGGQPQHF; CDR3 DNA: TGTGCCAGTAGTGTCGCAGGGGGCCAGCCCCAGCATTTT
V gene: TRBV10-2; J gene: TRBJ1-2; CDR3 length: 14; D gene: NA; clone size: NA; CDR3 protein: CASSPQLSYYGYTF; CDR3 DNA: TGCGCCAGCAGCCCCCAGCTCAGCTACTATGGCTACACCTTC
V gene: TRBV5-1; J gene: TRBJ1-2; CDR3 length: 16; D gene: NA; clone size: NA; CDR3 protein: CASSRTVGGLYYGYTF; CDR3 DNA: TGCGCCAGCAGCCGCACCGTCGGGGGGCTCTACTATGGCTACACCTTC
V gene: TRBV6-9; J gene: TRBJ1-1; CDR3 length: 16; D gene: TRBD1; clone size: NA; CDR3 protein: CATSLGGQFMNTEAFF; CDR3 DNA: TGTGCCACCTCACTGGGGGGACAGTTTATGAACACTGAAGCTTTCTTT
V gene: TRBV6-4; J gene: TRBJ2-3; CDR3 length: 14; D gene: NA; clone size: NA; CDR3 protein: CASSVDPYTDTQYF; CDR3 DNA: TGTGCCAGCAGTGTTGACCCTTACACAGATACGCAGTATTTT
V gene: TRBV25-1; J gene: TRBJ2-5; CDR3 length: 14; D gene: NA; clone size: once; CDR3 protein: CASSVGTGRETQYF; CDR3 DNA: TGTGCCAGCAGTGTAGGGACGGGGCGAGAGACCCAGTACTTC
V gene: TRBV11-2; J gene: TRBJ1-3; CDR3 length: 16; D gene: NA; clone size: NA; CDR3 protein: CASSWATFRSGNTIYF; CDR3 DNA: TGTGCCAGCAGCTGGGCGACGTTTCGCTCTGGAAACACCATATATTTT
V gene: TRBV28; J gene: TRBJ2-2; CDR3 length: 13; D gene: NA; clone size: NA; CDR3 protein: CASRRQYGGELFF; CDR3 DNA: TGTGCCAGCAGGAGACAGTACGGCGGGGAGCTGTTTTTT
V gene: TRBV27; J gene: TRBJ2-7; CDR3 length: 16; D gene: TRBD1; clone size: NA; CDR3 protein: CASSPDAGQGAYEQYF; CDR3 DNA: TGTGCCAGCAGCCCAGACGCGGGACAGGGGGCCTACGAGCAGTACTTC
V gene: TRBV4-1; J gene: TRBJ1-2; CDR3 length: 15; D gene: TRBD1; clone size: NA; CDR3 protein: CASSQGTGHNYGYTF; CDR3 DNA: TGCGCCAGCAGCCAGGGGACAGGGCACAACTATGGCTACACCTTC
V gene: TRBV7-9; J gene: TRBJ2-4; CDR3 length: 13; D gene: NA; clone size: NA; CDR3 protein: CASSLFPKNIQYF; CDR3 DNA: TGTGCCAGCAGCTTATTCCCCAAAAACATTCAGTACTTC
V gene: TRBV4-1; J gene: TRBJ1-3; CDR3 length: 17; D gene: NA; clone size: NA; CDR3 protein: CASSQVQDSLSGNTIYF; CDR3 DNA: TGCGCCAGCAGCCAAGTTCAGGACAGTCTTTCTGGAAACACCATATATTTT
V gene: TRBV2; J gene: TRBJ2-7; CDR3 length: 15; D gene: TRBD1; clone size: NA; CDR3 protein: CASKKGQAFSYEQYF; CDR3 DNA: TGTGCCAGCAAAAAGGGACAGGCGTTCTCCTACGAGCAGTACTTC
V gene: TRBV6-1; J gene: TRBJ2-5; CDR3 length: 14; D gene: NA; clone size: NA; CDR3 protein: CASSGNRVRETQYF; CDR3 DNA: TGTGCCAGCAGTGGCAACAGGGTCCGAGAGACCCAGTACTTC
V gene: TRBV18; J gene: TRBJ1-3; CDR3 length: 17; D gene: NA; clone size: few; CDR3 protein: CASSLYTGVNSGNTIYF; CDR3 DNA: TGTGCCAGCTCACTCTATACCGGCGTAAACTCTGGAAACACCATATATTTT
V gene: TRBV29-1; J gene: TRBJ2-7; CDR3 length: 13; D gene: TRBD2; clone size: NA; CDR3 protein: CSVQREGPYEQYF; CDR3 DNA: TGCAGCGTCCAGCGGGAGGGCCCCTACGAGCAGTACTTC
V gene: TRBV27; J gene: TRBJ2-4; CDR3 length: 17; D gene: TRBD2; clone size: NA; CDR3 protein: CASSPEWAGGYKNIQYF; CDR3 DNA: TGTGCCAGCAGTCCCGAGTGGGCGGGAGGATACAAAAACATTCAGTACTTC
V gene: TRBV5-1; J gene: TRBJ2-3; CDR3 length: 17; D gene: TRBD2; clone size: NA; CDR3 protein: CASSSAVAGYGTDTQYF; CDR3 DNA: TGCGCCAGCAGTTCGGCGGTAGCGGGATATGGTACAGATACGCAGTATTTT
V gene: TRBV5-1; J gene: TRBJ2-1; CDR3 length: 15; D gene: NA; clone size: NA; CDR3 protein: CASTRAESSYNEQFF; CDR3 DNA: TGCGCCAGCACTCGGGCGGAGAGCTCCTACAATGAGCAGTTCTTC
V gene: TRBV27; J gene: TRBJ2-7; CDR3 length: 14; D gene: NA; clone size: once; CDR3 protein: CASRGREGPYEQYF; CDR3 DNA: TGTGCCAGCAGGGGCCGAGAGGGGCCTTACGAGCAGTACTTC
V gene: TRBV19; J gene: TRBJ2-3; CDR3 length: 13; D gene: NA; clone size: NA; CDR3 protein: CASSRVHTDTQYF; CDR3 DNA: TGTGCCAGTAGTAGGGTCCACACAGATACGCAGTATTTT
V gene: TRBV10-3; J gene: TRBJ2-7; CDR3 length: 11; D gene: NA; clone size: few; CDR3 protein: CAISGGHEQYF; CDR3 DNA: TGTGCCATCAGTGGGGGACACGAGCAGTACTTC
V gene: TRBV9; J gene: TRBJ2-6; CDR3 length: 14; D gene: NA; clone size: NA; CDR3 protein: CASSVPSGANVLTF; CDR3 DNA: TGTGCCAGCAGCGTCCCCTCGGGGGCCAACGTCCTGACTTTC